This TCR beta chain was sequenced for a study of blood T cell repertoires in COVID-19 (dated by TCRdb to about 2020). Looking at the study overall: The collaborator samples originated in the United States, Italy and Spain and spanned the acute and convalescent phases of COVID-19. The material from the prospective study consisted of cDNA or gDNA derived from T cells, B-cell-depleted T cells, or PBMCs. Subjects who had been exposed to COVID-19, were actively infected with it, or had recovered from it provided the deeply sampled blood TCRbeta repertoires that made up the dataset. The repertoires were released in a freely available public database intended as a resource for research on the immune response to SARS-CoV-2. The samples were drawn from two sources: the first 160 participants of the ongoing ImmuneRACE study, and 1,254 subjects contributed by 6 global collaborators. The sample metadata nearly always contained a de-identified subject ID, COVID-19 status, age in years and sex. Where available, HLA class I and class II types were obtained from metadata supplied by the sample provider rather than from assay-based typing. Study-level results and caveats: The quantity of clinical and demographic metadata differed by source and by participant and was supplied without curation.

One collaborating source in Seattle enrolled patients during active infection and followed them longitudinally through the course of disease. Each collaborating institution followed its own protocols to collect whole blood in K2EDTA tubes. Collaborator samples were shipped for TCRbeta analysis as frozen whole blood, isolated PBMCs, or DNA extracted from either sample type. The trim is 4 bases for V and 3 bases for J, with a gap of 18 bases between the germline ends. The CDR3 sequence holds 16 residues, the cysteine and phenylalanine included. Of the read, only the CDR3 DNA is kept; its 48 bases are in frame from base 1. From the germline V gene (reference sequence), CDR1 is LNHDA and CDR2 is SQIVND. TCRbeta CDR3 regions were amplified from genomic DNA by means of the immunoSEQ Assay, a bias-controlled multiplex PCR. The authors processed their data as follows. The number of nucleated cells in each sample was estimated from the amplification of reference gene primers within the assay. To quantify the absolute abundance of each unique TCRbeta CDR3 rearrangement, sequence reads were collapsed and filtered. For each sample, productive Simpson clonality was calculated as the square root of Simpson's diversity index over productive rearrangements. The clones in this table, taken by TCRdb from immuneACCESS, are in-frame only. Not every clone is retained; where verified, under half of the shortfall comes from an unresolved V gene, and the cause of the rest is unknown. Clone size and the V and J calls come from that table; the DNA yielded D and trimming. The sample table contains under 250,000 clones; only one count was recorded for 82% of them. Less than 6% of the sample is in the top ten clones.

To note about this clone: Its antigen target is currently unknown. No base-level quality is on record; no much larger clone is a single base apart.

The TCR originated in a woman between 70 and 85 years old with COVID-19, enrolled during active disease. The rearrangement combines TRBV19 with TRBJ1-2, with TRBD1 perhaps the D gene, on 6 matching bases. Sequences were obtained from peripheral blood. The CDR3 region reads CASSTPDRWPDYGYTF. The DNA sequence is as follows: TGTGCCAGTAGTACCCCAGACAGGTGGCCGGACTATGGCTACACCTTC.